These 6 T cell receptor beta chains came from one sample sequenced in a study of blood T cell repertoires in COVID-19 (dated by TCRdb to 2020 to 2022). Receptor amplification or capture employed the immunoSEQ multiplex PCR assay. TCRdb retrieved this table from immuneACCESS and kept in-frame rearrangements only. Not all clones are present; in checked studies, unresolved V genes account for under half, and no reason is known for the remainder. This sample lists 250,000 to 300,000 clones; about 88% were detected once. About 4% of the sample lies in the top ten. The specimen was peripheral blood. These receptors were obtained from a man between 18 and 29 years old with active or convalescent COVID-19.

The rearrangement links TRBV28 to TRBJ2-6; maybe TRBD1 (5 bases). With 8 bases removed from V and 3 bases from J, the gap between germline ends came to 14 bases. Germline loops: CDR1 MDHEN, CDR2 SYDVKM. This CDR3 is built from 15 residues. CDR3 bases: TGTGCCAGCGACAGCCCCTCTGGTGGGGCCAACGTCCTGACTTTC. Its translation: CASDSPSGGANVLTF.

The chain combines TRBV28 with TRBJ2-6, with 11 bases matching TRBD1. This CDR3 is 21 amino acids long. V gave up 3 bases and J gave up 4 bases; unmatched junction bases: 17. Germline V lookup: CDR1 MDHEN, CDR2 SYDVKM. The CDR3 loop is CASSFPIGQGAAPSGANVLTF. The CDR3 DNA reads TGTGCCAGCAGTTTCCCGATCGGACAGGGGGCCGCCCCGTCAGGGGCCAACGTCCTGACTTTC.

With regard to this clone: Other DNA sequences of this sample code for an identical CDR3. The rearrangement joins TRBV28 to TRBJ1-2; TRBD1 matches at 8 bases. The CDR3 is 13 amino acids. Germline CDR1 and CDR2: MDHEN and SYDVKM. V dropped 6 bases and J dropped 6; count of bases not matched to a gene: 6. The CDR3 DNA follows: TGTGCCAGCAGCCTCGGACAGGGTGATGGCTACACCTTC. Translating gives CASSLGQGDGYTF.

This clone was seen a handful of times. This chain links TRBV5-1 with TRBJ2-7, with 8 nucleotides matching TRBD1. Germline V lookup: CDR1 SGHRS, CDR2 YFSETQ. CDR3 size: 15 residues. J was trimmed by 4 bases and V by 5 bases; bases with no gene match: 11. The CDR3 region has the DNA TGCGCCAGCAGTTCTGGGGCCGGACAGGGATACGAGCAGTACTTC. This encodes CASSSGAGQGYEQYF. Filled out from reference TRBV5-1 and TRBJ2-7, the complete variable domain reads KAGVTQTPRYLIKTRGQQVTLSCSPISGHRSVSWYQQTPGQGLQFLFEYFSETQRNKGNFPGRFSGRQFSNSRSEMNVSTLELGDSALYLCASSSGAGQGYEQYFGPGTRLTVT.

The chain has TRBV28 and TRBJ2-7; weak D call: TRBD1 (5 bases). Germline CDR1 reads MDHEN; CDR2 reads SYDVKM. V was shortened by 1 base and J by 1 base, with 11 bases between the two germline ends. CDR3 length equals 15 residues. The CDR3 reads CASSLSLTASYEQYF. DNA for the CDR3: TGTGCCAGCAGTTTATCCTTGACAGCTTCCTACGAGCAGTACTTC.

The chain recombines TRBV5-4 with TRBJ2-2; unclear D gene. V lost 1 base to trimming and J lost 9 bases, with 10 bases between them. From germline, CDR1 is SGHNT and CDR2 YYREEE (reference sequence). The CDR3 has 13 amino acids. The CDR3 nucleotides read TGTGCCAGCAGCTTGCCCAGTCTCAGGGAGCTGTTTTTT. Translated, it gives CASSLPSLRELFF.